This T cell receptor (beta chain) is drawn from a study of blood T cells in healthy people across ages. Overall study results and limits: Per million T cells, TCR beta diversity dropped about linearly as age rose. Compared with aged donors, long-lived donors showed fewer expanded clones, suggesting selection.

Isolation yielded PBMCs, at least 7 million per sample, in every case. The CDR3 runs 13 residues. In germline, CDR1 is SQVTM, CDR2 ANQGSEA. Together with a sample-barcoded 5' primer, a J-beta primer mix was included in a second PCR lasting roughly 7 to 11 cycles. A single record per CDR3 protein comes from TCRdb applying MiXCR to the 5' RACE reads. The repertoire holds about 1.7 million distinct CDR3 sequences, with 28% as singletons. About this clonotype: Its target is not known.

Sequencing was performed on blood. This sequence was found in a woman aged 25 to 45 in good health. V is TRBV29-1 and J is TRBJ2-3; D uncertain. Here the CDR3 DNA reads TGCAGTTCTGGCAAGGGTCTCGCAGATACGCAGTATTTT. Translation: CSSGKGLADTQYF.